This is a list of T cell receptor beta chains from one sample in a study of T cells in Graves' hyperthyroidism and ophthalmopathy. TCRdb reanalysed the multiplex PCR reads using MiXCR and keeps one entry per CDR3 protein. The data hold about 480,000 distinct CDR3 sequences, with approximately 25% observed a single time. The source material was blood. The source of these receptors is a woman aged 25-40 years with Graves' ophthalmopathy. Each CDR3 is given with its conserved first and last residue. A D gene is named only where the DNA matches it firmly. Not every row has a clone size; where given, it reads once, few, many or a size class.

abundance: many
j_gene: TRBJ2-5
d_gene: TRBD2
v_gene: TRBV20-1
CDR3nt: TGCAGTGCTAGAGTATATAGCGGGCCACAAGAGACCCAGTACTTC
CDR3aa: CSARVYSGPQETQYF

abundance: few
j_gene: TRBJ1-5
d_gene: NA
v_gene: TRBV6-5
CDR3nt: TGTGCCAGCAGTACTCGGAAAAATCAGCCCCAGCATTTT
CDR3aa: CASSTRKNQPQHF

abundance: many
j_gene: TRBJ2-7
d_gene: TRBD2
v_gene: TRBV6-1
CDR3nt: TGTGCCACCAAAGGACTAGCCTACGAGCAGTACTTC
CDR3aa: CATKGLAYEQYF

abundance: many
j_gene: TRBJ1-5
d_gene: TRBD1
v_gene: TRBV28
CDR3nt: TGTGCCAGCAGTTCGGGACAGGTGACGAAGCCCCAGCATTTT
CDR3aa: CASSSGQVTKPQHF

abundance: few
j_gene: TRBJ1-1
d_gene: NA
v_gene: TRBV4-1
CDR3nt: TGCGCCAGCAGCCAAGGCAGACACACTGAAGCTTTCTTT
CDR3aa: CASSQGRHTEAFF

abundance: few
j_gene: TRBJ1-2
d_gene: NA
v_gene: TRBV18
CDR3nt: TGTGCCAGCTCGGATTATGCCCGCGATCATGGCTACACCTTC
CDR3aa: CASSDYARDHGYTF

abundance: NA
j_gene: TRBJ1-2
d_gene: NA
v_gene: TRBV6-1
CDR3nt: TGTGCCAGTGTCCCGAGCGGAGGCTATGGCTACACCTTC
CDR3aa: CASVPSGGYGYTF

abundance: many
j_gene: TRBJ2-7
d_gene: NA
v_gene: TRBV5-1
CDR3nt: TGCGCCAGCAGCTCCACGTACCTCGCCTACGAGCAGTACTTC
CDR3aa: CASSSTYLAYEQYF

abundance: few
j_gene: TRBJ1-2
d_gene: NA
v_gene: TRBV12-3/TRBV12-4
CDR3nt: TGTGCCAGCAGTTTAGAGACAGCGAGGCATGGCTACACCTTC
CDR3aa: CASSLETARHGYTF

abundance: few
j_gene: TRBJ2-4
d_gene: TRBD2
v_gene: TRBV5-1
CDR3nt: TGCGCCAGCAGCGATAGCGGGGGGGCCGTCATTAAGTACTTC
CDR3aa: CASSDSGGAVIKYF

abundance: many
j_gene: TRBJ2-5
d_gene: NA
v_gene: TRBV20-1
CDR3nt: TGCAGTGCTAGGCTCAGGTTAGAGACCCAGTACTTC
CDR3aa: CSARLRLETQYF

abundance: NA
j_gene: TRBJ2-2
d_gene: NA
v_gene: TRBV5-1
CDR3nt: TGCGCCAGCACCGAGGTGACAGTCACCGGGGAGCTGTTTTTT
CDR3aa: CASTEVTVTGELFF

abundance: NA
j_gene: TRBJ1-5
d_gene: NA
v_gene: TRBV20-1
CDR3nt: TGCAGTGCTAGAGATCGGCAGGGGATTTTGGGCAATCAGCCCCAGCATTTT
CDR3aa: CSARDRQGILGNQPQHF

abundance: once
j_gene: TRBJ1-6
d_gene: NA
v_gene: TRBV11-2
CDR3nt: TGTGCCAGCAGCTTAGGAATGGGTCTAGGGTCGAGGAATTCACCCCTCCACTTT
CDR3aa: CASSLGMGLGSRNSPLHF

abundance: few
j_gene: TRBJ2-7
d_gene: NA
v_gene: TRBV12-3/TRBV12-4
CDR3nt: TGTGCCAGCAGTCCCTACTCGGGGACCTACGAGCAGTACTTC
CDR3aa: CASSPYSGTYEQYF

abundance: many
j_gene: TRBJ2-5
d_gene: TRBD1
v_gene: TRBV5-4
CDR3nt: TGTGCCAGCAGCTTGAGGGCAGGGGGAGAGACCCAGTACTTC
CDR3aa: CASSLRAGGETQYF

abundance: NA
j_gene: TRBJ1-2
d_gene: TRBD1
v_gene: TRBV12-3/TRBV12-4
CDR3nt: TGTGCCAGCAGTGATCGGACAGGGGGCTATGGCTACACCTTC
CDR3aa: CASSDRTGGYGYTF

abundance: many
j_gene: TRBJ1-1
d_gene: NA
v_gene: TRBV7-9
CDR3nt: TGTGCCAGCAGCTTAAAGCCGGTGAACACTGAAGCTTTCTTT
CDR3aa: CASSLKPVNTEAFF

abundance: many
j_gene: TRBJ2-7
d_gene: NA
v_gene: TRBV7-9
CDR3nt: TGTGCCAGCAGTGTGGGGGGAGAGCAGTACTTC
CDR3aa: CASSVGGEQYF

abundance: many
j_gene: TRBJ2-5
d_gene: NA
v_gene: TRBV10-3
CDR3nt: TGTGCCATCAGTGATGGGGGAGACCAAGAGACCCAGTACTTC
CDR3aa: CAISDGGDQETQYF

abundance: many
j_gene: TRBJ1-5
d_gene: NA
v_gene: TRBV28
CDR3nt: TGTGCCAGCAGTAGGAATCAGCCCCAGCATTTT
CDR3aa: CASSRNQPQHF

abundance: many
j_gene: TRBJ2-7
d_gene: NA
v_gene: TRBV12-3/TRBV12-4
CDR3nt: TGTGCCAGCAGCCCGCTGGGCTACGAGCAGTACTTC
CDR3aa: CASSPLGYEQYF

abundance: once
j_gene: TRBJ1-5
d_gene: TRBD1
v_gene: TRBV10-3
CDR3nt: TGTGCCATCAGTGAGGTACCGGGACAGCGCAATCAGCCCCAGCATTTT
CDR3aa: CAISEVPGQRNQPQHF